A selection of T cell receptor beta chains follows, all from one sample in a study of memory B cells and T cells in multiple sclerosis. These receptors lack a known antigen. The protocol was immunoSEQ multiplex PCR, while the TCRdb copy is restricted to in-frame clones and leaves out a portion. The sample holds approximately 47,000 clones; about 80% are singletons and the top ten take 0.85% to 1.3%. Sequencing input: PBMCs from blood kept in culture. These receptors came from a human donor with multiple sclerosis. The CDR3 runs from the conserved cysteine through the conserved F or W. Fields, in order: CDR3 protein, CDR3 DNA, J gene, clone size, V gene, D gene. D genes are given only for firm matches. Clone size is shown for a subset of rows, as once, few, many or a class of expanded clone.

CDR3 protein: CASRSLSRRLFETQYF
CDR3 DNA: TGTGCCAGCAGATCCCTATCGAGGAGATTGTTCGAGACCCAGTACTTC
J gene: TRBJ2-5
clone size: NA
V gene: TRBV7-8
D gene: NA

CDR3 protein: CASSLTGYGDTQYF
CDR3 DNA: TGTGCCAGCAGCTTGACAGGTTATGGAGATACGCAGTATTTT
J gene: TRBJ2-3
clone size: few
V gene: TRBV13
D gene: NA

CDR3 protein: CASSQGLQGYANTIYF
CDR3 DNA: TGCGCCAGCAGCCAAGGCCTTCAGGGGTATGCAAACACCATATATTTT
J gene: TRBJ1-3
clone size: NA
V gene: TRBV4-3
D gene: NA

CDR3 protein: CASSFQDQWGGTQYF
CDR3 DNA: TGTGCCAGCAGTTTCCAGGATCAGTGGGGCGGGACCCAGTACTTC
J gene: TRBJ2-5
clone size: NA
V gene: TRBV28
D gene: NA

CDR3 protein: CSVGDRGNQPQHF
CDR3 DNA: TGCAGCGTAGGGGACAGGGGCAATCAGCCCCAGCATTTT
J gene: TRBJ1-5
clone size: NA
V gene: TRBV29-1
D gene: TRBD1

CDR3 protein: CASSVLVNEQFF
CDR3 DNA: TGTGCCAGCAGTGTCTTGGTCAATGAGCAGTTCTTC
J gene: TRBJ2-1
clone size: NA
V gene: TRBV25-1
D gene: NA

CDR3 protein: CASSRQGPTSNYGYTF
CDR3 DNA: TGTGCCAGCAGCCGACAGGGCCCCACGTCTAACTATGGCTACACCTTC
J gene: TRBJ1-2
clone size: once
V gene: TRBV13
D gene: TRBD1

CDR3 protein: CASSTGVAQGSSEAFF
CDR3 DNA: TGTGCCAGCAGCACTGGGGTGGCACAGGGGAGCTCTGAAGCTTTCTTT
J gene: TRBJ1-1
clone size: NA
V gene: TRBV7-2
D gene: TRBD1

CDR3 protein: CAWRTGLAGARETQYF
CDR3 DNA: TGTGCCTGGAGAACCGGACTAGCGGGGGCCAGGGAGACCCAGTACTTC
J gene: TRBJ2-5
clone size: few
V gene: TRBV30
D gene: TRBD2

CDR3 protein: CASSLLVKGNNQPQHF
CDR3 DNA: TGTGCCAGCAGTTTATTGGTCAAAGGGAACAATCAGCCCCAGCATTTT
J gene: TRBJ1-5
clone size: few
V gene: TRBV28
D gene: NA

CDR3 protein: CASSQVVVGTEAFF
CDR3 DNA: TGCGCCAGCAGCCAAGTTGTCGTAGGGACTGAAGCTTTCTTT
J gene: TRBJ1-1
clone size: NA
V gene: TRBV4-3
D gene: NA

CDR3 protein: CARSLGVEGHSPLHF
CDR3 DNA: TGTGCCAGAAGCTTGGGGGTGGAGGGCCATTCACCCCTCCACTTT
J gene: TRBJ1-6
clone size: NA
V gene: TRBV5-3
D gene: NA

CDR3 protein: CASSLSQAAGQTQYF
CDR3 DNA: TGTGCCAGCAGCTTATCACAGGCCGCCGGGCAGACCCAGTACTTC
J gene: TRBJ2-5
clone size: NA
V gene: TRBV7-9
D gene: NA

CDR3 protein: CASKWVRGYGYTF
CDR3 DNA: TGTGCCAGCAAGTGGGTCCGCGGTTATGGCTACACCTTC
J gene: TRBJ1-2
clone size: NA
V gene: TRBV5-8
D gene: NA

CDR3 protein: CASSSGQGHYGYTF
CDR3 DNA: TGTGCCAGCAGTTCCGGACAGGGTCACTATGGCTACACCTTC
J gene: TRBJ1-2
clone size: once
V gene: TRBV6-5
D gene: TRBD1

CDR3 protein: CASSGPITDTQYF
CDR3 DNA: TGTGCCAGCAGTGGACCGATCACAGATACGCAGTATTTT
J gene: TRBJ2-3
clone size: NA
V gene: TRBV6-5
D gene: NA

CDR3 protein: CASSYSREQGVGYTF
CDR3 DNA: TGTGCCAGCAGTTACAGTCGGGAACAGGGGGTTGGCTACACCTTC
J gene: TRBJ1-2
clone size: NA
V gene: TRBV6-5
D gene: TRBD1

CDR3 protein: CASSPSPGGPPSETQYF
CDR3 DNA: TGTGCCAGCAGCCCCTCCCCAGGGGGACCCCCGTCGGAGACCCAGTACTTC
J gene: TRBJ2-5
clone size: NA
V gene: TRBV7-8
D gene: TRBD1

CDR3 protein: CASSLVGREEETQYF
CDR3 DNA: TGTGCCAGCAGCTTAGTGGGCAGGGAAGAAGAGACCCAGTACTTC
J gene: TRBJ2-5
clone size: NA
V gene: TRBV7-2
D gene: NA

CDR3 protein: CASSNTGLEAFF
CDR3 DNA: TGTGCCAGCAGCAACACAGGTCTGGAAGCTTTCTTT
J gene: TRBJ1-1
clone size: NA
V gene: TRBV9
D gene: NA